This TCR beta chain originates from a study of blood T cell repertoires in COVID-19. At the level of the study: The samples span acute and convalescent COVID-19 from the United States, Italy and Spain.

The germline CDR1 and CDR2 sequences are MDHEN and SYDVKM. The CDR3 is made up of 13 amino acids. V lost 6 bases to trimming and J lost 4 bases, with 10 bases between them. The repertoire was sequenced with immunoSEQ multiplex PCR; TCRdb's copy has only in-frame clones and lacks some. Here the sample spans approximately 90,000 clones, roughly 83% being singletons. The source material was peripheral blood. The chain couples TRBV28 to TRBJ2-1; no clear D. The receptor was derived from a woman of 80 years or more with active or convalescent COVID-19. CDR3 sequence (DNA): TGTGCCAGCAGCCTCGGTGTTTACAATGAGCAGTTCTTC. Translated: CASSLGVYNEQFF.